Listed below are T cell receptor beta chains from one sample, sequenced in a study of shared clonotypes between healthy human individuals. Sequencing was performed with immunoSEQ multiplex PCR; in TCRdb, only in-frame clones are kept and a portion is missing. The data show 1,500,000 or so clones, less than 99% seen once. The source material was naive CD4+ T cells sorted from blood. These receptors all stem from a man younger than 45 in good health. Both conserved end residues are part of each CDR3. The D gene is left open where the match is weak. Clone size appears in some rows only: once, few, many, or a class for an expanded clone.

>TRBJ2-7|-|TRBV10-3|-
TGTGCCATCAGTGCTGGAAGGGATTCCTACGAGCAGTACTTC
CAISAGRDSYEQYF
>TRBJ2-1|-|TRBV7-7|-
TGTGCTAGCAGCTCCCGGGTTGGTAGCCATGAGCAGTTCTTC
CASSSRVGSHEQFF
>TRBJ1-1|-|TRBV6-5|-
TGTGCCAGCAGCTTACTGACTGGAGTGAAAGCTTTCTTT
CASSLLTGVKAFF
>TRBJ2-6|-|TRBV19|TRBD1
TGTGCCAGTAGTAGCCGGGACAGGGGAGGTGGGGCCAACGTCCTGACTTTC
CASSSRDRGGGANVLTF
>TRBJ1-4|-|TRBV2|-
TGTGCCAGCAGTGTCACAAATGAAAAACTGTTTTTT
CASSVTNEKLFF
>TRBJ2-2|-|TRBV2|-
TGTGCCAGCAGGCAGGGCGGCGGGGAGCTGTTTTTT
CASRQGGGELFF
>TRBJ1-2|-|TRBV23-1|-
TGCGCCAGCAGTCAACACGACCGAATTAACTATGGCTACACCTTC
CASSQHDRINYGYTF
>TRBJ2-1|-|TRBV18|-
TGTGCCAGCTCACCACAGGGAGCAGGGACATCCAATGAGCAGTTCTTC
CASSPQGAGTSNEQFF
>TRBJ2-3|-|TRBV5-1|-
TGCGCCAGCAGCTTGAGACCGTTCACAGATACGCAGTATTTT
CASSLRPFTDTQYF
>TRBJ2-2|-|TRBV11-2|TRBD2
TGTGCCAGCAGCACTAGGGCCCTAGCGGGAGGCTCTAACACCGGGGAGCTGTTTTTT
CASSTRALAGGSNTGELFF
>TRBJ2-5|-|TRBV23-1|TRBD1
TGCGCCAGCACCCCGGGACAGGGCTTGGCAGAGACCCAGTACTTC
CASTPGQGLAETQYF
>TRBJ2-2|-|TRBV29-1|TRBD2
TGCAGCGCCCGTCTAGCGGGAGAGACCGGGGAGCTGTTTTTT
CSARLAGETGELFF
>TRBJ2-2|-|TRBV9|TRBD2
TGTGCCAGCAGCGTCAGGGAGGGCGGGGAGCTGTTTTTT
CASSVREGGELFF
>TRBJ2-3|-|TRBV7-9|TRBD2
TGTGCCAGCAGCCAACTAGCGACTCCTAGCACAGATACGCAGTATTTT
CASSQLATPSTDTQYF
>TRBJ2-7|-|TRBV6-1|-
TGTGCCAGCAGCAGCGGGTTAACCTACGAGCAGTACTTC
CASSSGLTYEQYF
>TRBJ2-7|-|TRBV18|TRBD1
TGTGCCAGCTCTTCCGGACAGGGGGCAACCGAGCAGTACTTC
CASSSGQGATEQYF
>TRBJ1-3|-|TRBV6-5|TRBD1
TGTGCCAGCAGTCCTCAGGGGGCTTTGGGAAACACCATATATTTT
CASSPQGALGNTIYF
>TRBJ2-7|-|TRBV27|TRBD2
TGTGCCAGCAGCCCTTTAAGGGTAGCGGGACCTCGGAGTGAGCAGTACTTC
CASSPLRVAGPRSEQYF
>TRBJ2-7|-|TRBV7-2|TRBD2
TGTGCCAGCAGCTTGGGACTAGAGTATTACGAGCAGTACTTC
CASSLGLEYYEQYF
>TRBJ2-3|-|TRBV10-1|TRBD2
TGCGCCAGCAGCTTCGGACTAGCGGGGAGCACAGATACGCAGTATTTT
CASSFGLAGSTDTQYF
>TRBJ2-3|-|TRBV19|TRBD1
TGTGCCAGTGGAAACAGGGGGCAAGTGTGGGACGATACGCAGTATTTT
CASGNRGQVWDDTQYF
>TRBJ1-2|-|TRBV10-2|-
TGCGCCAGCAGTGAGATGTCGAGGGGACTCTATGGCTACACCTTC
CASSEMSRGLYGYTF
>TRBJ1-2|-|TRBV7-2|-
TGTGCCAGCAGCTCGACACCGGCCGAGGCCTCTAACTATGGCTACACCTTC
CASSSTPAEASNYGYTF
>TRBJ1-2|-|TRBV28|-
TGTGCCAGCAGAGGGGGGACTGATGGCTACACCTTC
CASRGGTDGYTF
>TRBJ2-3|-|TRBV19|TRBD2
TGTGCCAGTAGTCTCCGGACTAGCGGGAGCACCACAGATACGCAGTATTTT
CASSLRTSGSTTDTQYF
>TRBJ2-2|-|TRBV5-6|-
TGTGCCAGCAGCTTGGCCAACCAGGGCCTGTTTTTT
CASSLANQGLFF
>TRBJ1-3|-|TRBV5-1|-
TGCGCCAGCAGCATGGGGGAACCTGGAAACACCATATATTTT
CASSMGEPGNTIYF
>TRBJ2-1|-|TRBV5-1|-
TGCGCCAGCAGCTCCGGTGGTACTTCTTACAATGAGCAGTTCTTC
CASSSGGTSYNEQFF
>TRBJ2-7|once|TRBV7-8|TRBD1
TGTGCCACGGGGGGACAGGGAGGGGTCTCCTACGAGCAGTACTTC
CATGGQGGVSYEQYF
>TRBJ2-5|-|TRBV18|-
TGTGCCAGCTCATCATTCGAAGAGACCCAGTACTTC
CASSSFEETQYF
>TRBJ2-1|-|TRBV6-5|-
TGTGCCAGCAGTTACTCGGCTAGCCTCGATGAGCAGTTCTTC
CASSYSASLDEQFF
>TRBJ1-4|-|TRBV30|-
TGTGCCTGGAGTAAGACAGGCGCAACTAATGAAAAACTGTTTTTT
CAWSKTGATNEKLFF
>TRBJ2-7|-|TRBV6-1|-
TGTGCCAGCAGTGAAACTTCGTGGGTCTCCTACGAGCAGTACTTC
CASSETSWVSYEQYF
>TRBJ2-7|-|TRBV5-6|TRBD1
TGTGCCAGCAGCACGGGACAGGGGGCCTACGAGCAGTACTTC
CASSTGQGAYEQYF
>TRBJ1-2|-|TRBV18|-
TGTGCCAGCTCACCACCTCAGGTCTATGGCTACACCTTC
CASSPPQVYGYTF
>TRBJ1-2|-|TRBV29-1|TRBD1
TGCAGCGTCGCCGACAGGGGGGTTTATGGCTACACCTTC
CSVADRGVYGYTF
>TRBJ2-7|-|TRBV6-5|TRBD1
TGTGCCAGCAACAACCGGGACAGGGTCCACGAGCAGTACTTC
CASNNRDRVHEQYF
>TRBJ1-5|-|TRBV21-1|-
TGTGCCAGCAGCAATCCGTACAGTAGCAATCAGCCCCAGCATTTT
CASSNPYSSNQPQHF
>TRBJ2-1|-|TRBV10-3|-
TGTGCCATCAGAGGACCGATCTCCTACAATGAGCAGTTCTTC
CAIRGPISYNEQFF
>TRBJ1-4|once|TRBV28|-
TGTGCCAGCAGTTTTTCCGGGGATGAAAAACTGTTTTTT
CASSFSGDEKLFF
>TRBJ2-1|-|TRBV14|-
TGTGCCAGCAGCCAAGGCTACTACAATGAGCAGTTCTTC
CASSQGYYNEQFF
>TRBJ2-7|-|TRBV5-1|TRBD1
TGCGCCAGCAGCTTGGTGGGAGGACAGGGTTCCGCATACGAGCAGTACTTC
CASSLVGGQGSAYEQYF